This passage covers 20 T cell receptor beta chains from one sample sequenced in a study of cytomegalovirus exposure and HLA in healthy donors. Researchers ran the PCR with 60 Vbeta and 13 Jbeta primers. Assay: immunoSEQ multiplex PCR; the TCRdb copy retains only in-frame clones and omits some. Of under 150,000 clones in the sample, 80% were seen once. Sequencing was done on a sample of PBMCs. The receptors stem from a man over 45 in good health and CMV-seronegative.

The chain links TRBV6-1 to TRBJ1-5; D gene unclear. The germline gives CDR1 MNHNS, CDR2 SASEGT. V lost 1 base and J lost 6, with 7 bases in between. The CDR3 sequence is 13 residues long. The CDR3 DNA reads as TGTGCCAGCAGTGAAGGTGGAGTTCAGCCCCAGCATTTT. Its protein product is CASSEGGVQPQHF.

The J gene is TRBJ2-7, the V gene TRBV5-6; the D gene is possibly TRBD1 (6 bases). V shed 4 bases and J shed 5 bases, with 19 bases lying between them. The CDR3 spans 15 residues. The V gene's germline CDR1 is SGHDT and CDR2 YYEEEE. The CDR3 sequence: CASSPGGQGLNEQYF. CDR3 DNA: TGTGCCAGCAGCCCTGGGGGCCAGGGCCTTAACGAGCAGTACTTC.

The chain recombines TRBV5-1 with TRBJ1-1; 8 bases map to TRBD1. Germline loops: CDR1 SGHRS, CDR2 YFSETQ. V was clipped by 0 bases and J by 5 bases; unmatched bases: 6. The CDR3 spans 15 residues. Written as DNA, the CDR3 is TGCGCCAGCAGCTTGGCCCAGGGGGCGCGGACTGAAGCTTTCTTT. Translating it yields CASSLAQGARTEAFF. Looking up the rest from reference TRBV5-1 and TRBJ1-1 gives the full variable domain: KAGVTQTPRYLIKTRGQQVTLSCSPISGHRSVSWYQQTPGQGLQFLFEYFSETQRNKGNFPGRFSGRQFSNSRSEMNVSTLELGDSALYLCASSLAQGARTEAFFGQGTRLTVV.

The chain links TRBV30 to TRBJ1-1; a possible D gene is TRBD1 (5 bases). The ends were cut back, 5 bases at V and 5 bases at J, with 15 bases in the middle. Germline CDR1 reads GTSNPN; CDR2 reads SVGIG (reference sequence). The CDR3 runs to 13 residues. The CDR3 region has the DNA TGTGCCTGGGGGGTTGGGGGGGGTACTGAAGCTTTCTTT. Translation gives CAWGVGGGTEAFF.

V gene TRBV10-1 combines with J gene TRBJ2-3, with TRBD1 identical over 10 bases. J gave up 1 base and V 1 base, and 8 bases lay outside the gene matches. This CDR3 has 18 residues. Germline CDR1 WNHNN, CDR2 SYGVQD (reference sequence). The chain's CDR3 is CASSEFSGTGVGTDTQYF. DNA of the CDR3: TGCGCCAGCAGTGAGTTTTCCGGGACAGGGGTGGGCACAGATACGCAGTATTTT.

This chain links TRBV28 with TRBJ2-2; weak D call: TRBD2 (5 bases). The CDR3 length is 15 residues. Trimming left V 6 bases short and J 2 bases short, with 13 bases between. The V gene's germline CDR1 is MDHEN and CDR2 SYDVKM. The CDR3 spells CASRLTKPNTGELFF. The CDR3 DNA reads as TGTGCCAGCAGGTTGACTAAGCCTAACACCGGGGAGCTGTTTTTT.

The rearrangement joins TRBV6-5 to TRBJ2-5; D is perhaps TRBD1 (6 bases). The DNA matches TRBJ2-7 better at its end, which makes the J call doubtful. Germline assignment: CDR1 MNHEY and CDR2 SVGAGI. CDR3 length equals 12 residues. The CDR3 DNA follows: TGTGCCAGCAGTAGGGGGAAGAACGAGCAGTACTTC. This codes for CASSRGKNEQYF.

Only one count was recorded for this clone. The rearrangement joins TRBV6-5 to TRBJ1-6, with 8 bases aligning to TRBD1. The CDR3 has 15 residues. V shed 6 bases and J 7 bases; nucleotides not matched to a gene: 8. The germline V gene encodes CDR1 MNHEY and CDR2 SVGAGI. The CDR3 bases are TGTGCCAGCAGGGTCCGGGACAGGAGGAATTCACCCCTCCACTTT. This encodes CASRVRDRRNSPLHF.

The genes are TRBV19 and TRBJ2-7; 8 nucleotides align to TRBD2. J was trimmed by 6 bases and V by 6 bases; bases with no gene match: 16. The CDR3 has 16 amino acids. Germline CDR1 and CDR2: LNHDA and SQIVND (reference sequence). DNA of the CDR3: TGTGCCAGTAGCCCGCGTGGGAGCGGGGGCCGACGCGAGCAGTACTTC. Amino acid sequence: CASSPRGSGGRREQYF.

This sequence joins TRBV18 and TRBJ2-1, with D possibly TRBD1 on 6 matching bases. Trimming removed 2 bases from V and 7 bases from J, with 12 bases in between. This CDR3 is 14 amino acids long. Germline V lookup: CDR1 KGHSH, CDR2 LQKENI. CDR3 in DNA: TGTGCCAGCTCACCATTTAACAGGGCGAATGAGCAGTTCTTC. It yields the protein CASSPFNRANEQFF. Using reference TRBV18 and TRBJ2-1 for the parts outside the CDR3, the full variable domain is NAGVMQNPRHLVRRRGQEARLRCSPMKGHSHVYWYRQLPEEGLKFMVYLQKENIIDESGMPKERFSAEFPKEGPSILRIQQVVRGDSAAYFCASSPFNRANEQFFGPGTRLTVL.

This chain connects TRBV5-1 to TRBJ2-3; the match to TRBD2 covers 14 bases. Trimming cost V 3 bases and J 2 bases; bases outside gene matches: 5. The CDR3 runs to 17 residues. CDR1 is SGHRS, CDR2 YFSETQ, per germline. The chain's CDR3 is CASSWGLAGVSTDTQYF. The CDR3 DNA follows: TGCGCCAGCAGCTGGGGACTAGCGGGGGTTTCCACAGATACGCAGTATTTT.

The V call is TRBV6-5, the J call TRBJ2-7; no firm D call. The CDR3 is made up of 14 amino acids. Per the germline V gene, CDR1 is MNHEY and CDR2 is SVGAGI. Trimming cost V 0 bases and J 5 bases, with 11 bases left between them. This CDR3 reads CASSYSRGKDEQYF. For the CDR3, the DNA is TGTGCCAGCAGTTACTCGAGAGGCAAGGACGAGCAGTACTTC.

DNA of the CDR3: TGTGCCAGCTCACCACCGGGGACAAGCTCCTACGAGCAGTACTTC. It translates to CASSPPGTSSYEQYF. The gene calls are TRBV18 and TRBJ2-7, with a possible D match to TRBD1 (6 bases). The V gene's germline CDR1 is KGHSH and CDR2 LQKENI. V was shortened by 0 bases and J by 0 bases, with 9 bases between the two germline ends. The CDR3 length is 15 residues. The whole variable domain, remainder taken from reference TRBV18 and TRBJ2-7, is NAGVMQNPRHLVRRRGQEARLRCSPMKGHSHVYWYRQLPEEGLKFMVYLQKENIIDESGMPKERFSAEFPKEGPSILRIQQVVRGDSAAYFCASSPPGTSSYEQYFGPGTRLTVT.

The genes are TRBV25-1 and TRBJ2-1; 10 bases map to TRBD1. This CDR3 has 16 residues. Per germline, CDR1 MGHDK and CDR2 SYGVNS. Germline trimming cut 4 bases from V and 8 bases from J; bases unmatched to any gene: 11. CDR3 coding DNA: TGTGCCAGCAGTGGGACATTGAGACAGGGGGCCGATGAGCAGTTCTTC. Translation: CASSGTLRQGADEQFF. The entire variable domain, with the rest obtained from reference TRBV25-1 and TRBJ2-1, is as follows: EADIYQTPRYLVIGTGKKITLECSQTMGHDKMYWYQQDPGMELHLIHYSYGVNSTEKGDLSSESTVSRIRTEHFPLTLESARPSHTSQYLCASSGTLRQGADEQFFGPGTRLTVL.

The genes are TRBV5-4 and TRBJ2-1; a weak D match, TRBD2 (5 bases). The CDR3 has 15 amino acids. Germline CDR1 SGHNT, CDR2 YYREEE (reference sequence). Trimming took off 0 bases at V and 2 bases at J, with 9 bases between the two ends. The CDR3 coding sequence is TGTGCCAGCAGCTTGGATAGCGCCACCTACAATGAGCAGTTCTTC. The encoded protein is CASSLDSATYNEQFF.

V gene TRBV19 combines with J gene TRBJ1-5; 10 bases line up with TRBD1. The germline V gene has CDR1 LNHDA and CDR2 SQIVND (reference sequence). V lost 3 bases, J lost 6 bases, and 5 bases stayed unmatched. The CDR3 runs to 15 residues. The CDR3 reads CASSIGGQGGQPQHF. The CDR3 DNA sequence: TGTGCCAGTAGTATTGGTGGACAGGGGGGTCAGCCCCAGCATTTT. Variable domain in full (rest from reference TRBV19 and TRBJ1-5): DGGITQSPKYLFRKEGQNVTLSCEQNLNHDAMYWYRQDPGQGLRLIYYSQIVNDFQKGDIAEGYSVSREKKESFPLTVTSAQKNPTAFYLCASSIGGQGGQPQHFGDGTRLSIL.

This chain uses TRBV9 with TRBJ2-2, with TRBD1 matching 7 bases. V lost 2 bases to trimming and J lost 6 bases; unmatched junction nucleotides: 4. The CDR3 spans 14 residues. From germline, CDR1 is SGDLS and CDR2 YYNGEE. CDR3 protein: CASSVTGVAGELFF. In DNA, the CDR3 is TGTGCCAGCAGCGTTACAGGGGTTGCCGGGGAGCTGTTTTTT. The entire variable domain, with the rest obtained from reference TRBV9 and TRBJ2-2, is as follows: DSGVTQTPKHLITATGQRVTLRCSPRSGDLSVYWYQQSLDQGLQFLIQYYNGEERAKGNILERFSAQQFPDLHSELNLSSLELGDSALYFCASSVTGVAGELFFGEGSRLTVL.

This chain links TRBV2 with TRBJ2-3; 11 positions match TRBD2. CDR1 is SNHLY and CDR2 is FYNNEI in the germline V gene. This CDR3 contains 15 residues. The V segment lost 7 bases and the J segment 4 bases; nucleotides outside the gene matches: 7. The chain's CDR3 is CASTPQGLAADTQYF. CDR3 in DNA: TGTGCCAGCACCCCCCAGGGACTAGCGGCAGATACGCAGTATTTT.

The chain couples TRBV7-2 to TRBJ2-7, with D possibly being TRBD1 (5 bases). Germline V CDR1 and CDR2: SGHTA, FQGNSA. Trimming removed 5 bases from V and 2 bases from J, with 16 bases in between. This CDR3 is 15 amino acids long. CDR3: CASSHLQTVTYEQYF. The CDR3 DNA sequence: TGTGCCAGCAGCCATCTCCAGACAGTAACCTACGAGCAGTACTTC.

V is TRBV29-1 and J is TRBJ2-4; 12 nucleotides line up with TRBD1. Looked up from germline, CDR1 is SQVTM and CDR2 is ANQGSEA. The CDR3 spans 15 residues. V dropped 3 bases and J dropped 16; count of bases not matched to a gene: 16. CDR3 loop: CSVDRGGQGAFRGYF. The CDR3, as DNA: TGCAGCGTTGATCGGGGGGGACAGGGGGCATTCAGGGGTTACTTC.